What follows are 31 T cell receptor beta chains derived from one specimen sequenced in a study of blood T cell repertoires in COVID-19. Here immunoSEQ multiplex PCR was the method, and the copy in TCRdb shows in-frame clones only, minus some. In the table there are about 240,000 clones, about nine tenths of which are singletons. The sequenced material came from peripheral blood. All receptors derive from a man aged 60 to 69 who had recovered from COVID-19.

The chain carries TRBV5-6 and TRBJ1-5; D is possibly TRBD1 (6 bases). The germline gives CDR1 SGHDT, CDR2 YYEEEE. The CDR3 is 16 amino acids. V gave up 3 bases and J gave up 3 bases, with 16 bases separating them. CDR3 DNA sequence: TGTGCCAGCAGCTCTGGGGGCCGTTTTAACAATCAGCCCCAGCATTTT. Its protein product is CASSSGGRFNNQPQHF.

The chain recombines TRBV21-1 with TRBJ2-1; TRBD2, the table's D call, lacks a check against the DNA. TRBV21-1 is given as a pseudogene. This CDR3 contains 16 residues. CDR3 sequence: CASSKDGRGVYNEQFF. The CDR3 coding sequence is TGTGCCAGCAGCAAAGACGGGCGGGGGGTCTACAATGAGCAGTTCTTC.

This chain links TRBV6-5 with TRBJ1-1; TRBD1 agrees at 7 bases. The germline V gene encodes CDR1 MNHEY and CDR2 SVGAGI. The CDR3 length is 15 residues. V was clipped by 4 bases and J by 0 bases; unmatched bases: 5. The CDR3 DNA is TGTGCCAGCAGTTTCACAGGGGCAATGAACACTGAAGCTTTCTTT. Its translation: CASSFTGAMNTEAFF.

The rearrangement uses TRBV19 and TRBJ2-2; maybe TRBD2 (6 bases). Trimming stripped 7 bases from V and 2 bases from J, with 17 bases between. Per the germline V gene, CDR1 is LNHDA and CDR2 is SQIVND (reference sequence). This CDR3 contains 16 residues. The CDR3 coding sequence is TGTGCCAGTACCCCATGGGGGGTGGGCAACACCGGGGAGCTGTTTTTT. The encoded protein is CASTPWGVGNTGELFF.

The chain is built from TRBV2 and TRBJ2-3, with D tentatively TRBD2 (7 bases). The CDR3 sequence is 16 residues long. Germline lookup yields CDR1 SNHLY and CDR2 FYNNEI. V lost 2 bases to trimming and J lost 1 base, with 13 bases between them. In nucleotides, the CDR3 is TGTGCCAGCAGTGAAACGGGCGGGGGCCGCACAGATACGCAGTATTTT. The encoded protein is CASSETGGGRTDTQYF.

This chain uses TRBV2 with TRBJ1-4; 8 bases align to TRBD1. Germline V gene sequence: CDR1 SNHLY, CDR2 FYNNEI. The CDR3 is 16 residues long. The junction had 6 bases not matched to a gene; V was cut back by 6 bases and J by 0 bases. This CDR3 reads CASRRLRGPTNEKLFF. The CDR3 bases are TGTGCCAGCAGACGACTCAGGGGGCCAACTAATGAAAAACTGTTTTTT. The whole variable domain, filled in from reference TRBV2 and TRBJ1-4, reads EPEVTQTPSHQVTQMGQEVILRCVPISNHLYFYWYRQILGQKVEFLVSFYNNEISEKSEIFDDQFSVERPDGSNFTLKIRSTKLEDSAMYFCASRRLRGPTNEKLFFGSGTQLSVL.

The chain couples TRBV12-3 or TRBV12-4 to TRBJ2-3; the D is unclear. The CDR3 spans 11 residues. V was trimmed by 5 bases and J by 5 bases, leaving 5 bases between them. In DNA form, the CDR3 reads TGTGCCAGCAGTCCTATAGATACGCAGTATTTT. Translated, it gives CASSPIDTQYF.

The chain has TRBV10-3 and TRBJ2-1, with TRBD2 matching 11 bases. Germline trimming cut 2 bases from V and 3 bases from J; bases unmatched to any gene: 0. Germline V CDR1 and CDR2: ENHRY, SYGVKD. The CDR3 runs to 15 residues. CDR3: CAISELAGGYNEQFF. The CDR3 nucleotides read TGTGCCATCAGTGAGCTAGCGGGGGGCTACAATGAGCAGTTCTTC.

The chain recombines TRBV6-5 with TRBJ1-1; perhaps TRBD1 as D (5 bases). Germline values: CDR1 MNHEY, CDR2 SVGAGI. This CDR3 region has 13 residues. V was clipped by 6 bases and J by 5 bases, with 13 bases between them. The CDR3 DNA reads as TGTGCCAGCAGCCCCCCGGGGGGGACTGAAGCTTTCTTT. Translated: CASSPPGGTEAFF.

The table lists this clone with a count of one. This sequence joins TRBV11-2 and TRBJ1-2; D is ambiguous. The CDR3 has 16 residues. CDR1 is SGHAT and CDR2 is FQNNGV in the germline V gene. Trimming removed 3 bases from V and 5 bases from J, with 19 bases in between. DNA of the CDR3: TGTGCCAGCAGCTTTAGTCGTCGGGGAGAGGTATATGGCTACACCTTC. Protein sequence: CASSFSRRGEVYGYTF.

The CDR3 loop is CASSPNSYEQYF. DNA of the CDR3: TGCGCCAGCAGCCCCAACAGCTACGAGCAGTACTTC. The rearrangement uses TRBV5-1 and TRBJ2-7; no clear D gene. The CDR3 has 12 residues. Germline V gene lookup returns CDR1 SGHRS and CDR2 YFSETQ. The V end lost 4 bases, the J end lost 3 bases, and 8 bases lay between the germline ends.

This chain links TRBV30 with TRBJ1-6; 7 bases are shared with TRBD1. Germline V gene lookup returns CDR1 GTSNPN and CDR2 SVGIG (reference sequence). The CDR3 runs 15 residues. The J segment lost 6 bases and the V segment lost 3 bases, leaving 8 bases of the junction unmatched. CDR3 coding DNA: TGTGCCTGGAGCCGGAATCAGGGGGTTAATTCACCCCTCCACTTT. Translated: CAWSRNQGVNSPLHF.

This chain links TRBV11-2 with TRBJ1-1, with 12 bases that match TRBD1. The CDR3 has 16 residues. The V gene end was trimmed by 10 bases and the J gene end by 5 bases; junction bases not matched to a gene: 14. Germline CDR1 and CDR2: SGHAT and FQNNGV. The CDR3 here is CATLPGQGAFWTEAFF. The CDR3 DNA reads TGTGCCACCCTACCGGGACAGGGGGCTTTTTGGACTGAAGCTTTCTTT.

The chain combines TRBV11-2 with TRBJ1-5; D is uncertain. This CDR3 has 15 amino acids. V shed 1 base and J shed 3 bases, with 10 bases lying between them. Germline V gene sequence: CDR1 SGHAT, CDR2 FQNNGV. The DNA of the CDR3 is TGTGCCAGCAGCTTAGGGAGCCTTTCCAATCAGCCCCAGCATTTT. It yields the protein CASSLGSLSNQPQHF.

The chain carries TRBV25-1 and TRBJ1-2; no definite D call. V lost 6 bases to trimming and J lost 5 bases, with 10 bases between them. The CDR3 loop spans 12 amino acids. The germline gives CDR1 MGHDK, CDR2 SYGVNS. CDR3 sequence reads: CASSLGRYGYTF. The CDR3 DNA sequence: TGTGCCAGCAGCTTGGGGAGGTATGGCTACACCTTC.

In this sample, this clone turned up once. V and J are TRBV7-8 and TRBJ2-3; tentatively, D is TRBD1 (5 bases). The CDR3 runs to 15 residues. Trimming shortened V by 5 bases and J by 6 bases, and 18 bases separated the two germline ends. The germline V gene encodes CDR1 SGHVS and CDR2 FQNEAQ. CDR3 nucleotides: TGTGCCAGCAGCCTCGAAGACAGTGTCCCCGATACGCAGTATTTT. Translation: CASSLEDSVPDTQYF.

The chain joins TRBV7-2 to TRBJ2-1, with D tentatively TRBD1 (5 bases). V was pared by 0 bases and J by 7 bases, with 13 bases between. The CDR3 consists of 15 residues. In germline, CDR1 is SGHTA, CDR2 FQGNSA. The CDR3 spells CASSLALQGRNEQFF. CDR3 nucleotides: TGTGCCAGCAGCTTAGCGCTGCAGGGTAGGAATGAGCAGTTCTTC.

The V call is TRBV4-1, the J call TRBJ1-6; no clear D gene. CDR1 and CDR2 from the germline V gene are MGHRA and YSYEKL. The CDR3 spans 16 residues. V shed 1 base and J shed 3 bases, with 10 bases lying between them. The CDR3 is CASSQGTMSYNSPLHF. The DNA of the CDR3 is TGCGCCAGCAGCCAAGGAACGATGAGCTATAATTCACCCCTCCACTTT.

The chain has TRBV19 and TRBJ2-2, with 7 bases identical to TRBD1. The V gene end was trimmed by 5 bases and the J gene end by 6 bases; junction bases not matched to a gene: 3. This CDR3 region has 13 residues. Germline V gene sequence: CDR1 LNHDA, CDR2 SQIVND (reference sequence). This chain's CDR3 is CASSPTGSGELFF. CDR3 in DNA: TGTGCCAGTAGTCCGACAGGGTCCGGGGAGCTGTTTTTT.

The V call is TRBV2, the J call TRBJ1-5; D is undetermined. Deletions cut 0 bases from V and 4 bases from J, with 13 bases between. Germline assignment: CDR1 SNHLY and CDR2 FYNNEI. The CDR3 loop spans 16 amino acids. CDR3 DNA sequence: TGTGCCAGCAGTGAAGCGGGATCGGGGTGGAATCAGCCCCAGCATTTT. This translates into CASSEAGSGWNQPQHF.

The genes are TRBV5-8 and TRBJ1-2, with a tentative D call TRBD1 (5 bases). The germline V and J ends were trimmed by 3 bases and 7 bases, with 7 bases remaining between them. Germline V gives CDR1 SGHTS, CDR2 YDEGEE. CDR3 length: 11 residues. CDR3 bases: TGTGCCAGCAGCTGGGGCTCTGGCTACACCTTC. Residues: CASSWGSGYTF.

The V call is TRBV20-1, the J call TRBJ2-1; 7 nucleotides align to TRBD2. The ends lost 3 bases at V and 2 bases at J; junction bases unmatched: 7. This CDR3 has 15 amino acids. CDR1 DFQATT and CDR2 SNEGSKA come from the germline V gene (reference sequence). The chain's CDR3 is CSASRTSSPYNEQFF. The CDR3 DNA sequence: TGCAGTGCTAGTCGGACTAGTAGCCCCTACAATGAGCAGTTCTTC.

This chain links TRBV24-1 with TRBJ1-4; weak D call: TRBD1 (5 bases). V was pared by 3 bases and J by 12 bases, with 10 bases between. The CDR3 covers 12 residues. In germline, CDR1 is KGHDR, CDR2 SFDVKD. This CDR3 reads CATSDAGFELFF. Written as DNA, the CDR3 is TGTGCCACCAGTGATGCAGGGTTCGAACTGTTTTTT.

This chain links TRBV19 with TRBJ2-4; 8 positions agree with TRBD2. CDR3 length equals 14 residues. The germline gives CDR1 LNHDA, CDR2 SQIVND (reference sequence). The trim removed 3 bases at V and 5 bases at J, leaving 3 bases unmatched. The CDR3 DNA sequence: TGTGCCAGTAGTATGGCGGGGGGCGAAAACATTCAGTACTTC. It yields the protein CASSMAGGENIQYF.

The rearrangement links TRBV24-1 to TRBJ2-3; TRBD1 is a possible D gene (7 bases). Deletions cut 9 bases from V and 0 bases from J, with 12 bases between. The CDR3 has 14 residues. Per germline, CDR1 KGHDR and CDR2 SFDVKD. CDR3 bases: TGTGCCACCGGAGGGGGCCCAAGCACAGATACGCAGTATTTT. This encodes CATGGGPSTDTQYF.

This clone was picked up a small number of times. This chain uses TRBV12-3 or TRBV12-4 with TRBJ1-1, with D uncertain. This CDR3 contains 12 residues. V gave up 6 bases and J gave up 10 bases, with 15 bases separating them. This CDR3 is CASRPGRRRAFF. In DNA form, the CDR3 reads TGTGCCAGCAGGCCAGGAAGGAGGCGAGCTTTCTTT.

The chain recombines TRBV5-1 with TRBJ2-3; the D gene is possibly TRBD2 (5 bases). V was pared by 6 bases and J by 6 bases, with 11 bases between. Germline V CDR1 and CDR2: SGHRS, YFSETQ. The CDR3 is made up of 12 amino acids. The DNA of the CDR3 is TGCGCCAGCACCCGGGATTCCGATACGCAGTATTTT. Residues: CASTRDSDTQYF. The whole variable domain, filled in from reference TRBV5-1 and TRBJ2-3, reads KAGVTQTPRYLIKTRGQQVTLSCSPISGHRSVSWYQQTPGQGLQFLFEYFSETQRNKGNFPGRFSGRQFSNSRSEMNVSTLELGDSALYLCASTRDSDTQYFGPGTRLTVL.

The genes are TRBV5-1 and TRBJ2-1; 8 nucleotides align to TRBD2. V was clipped by 4 bases and J by 3 bases; unmatched bases: 9. The CDR3 has 16 amino acids. Germline V CDR1 and CDR2: SGHRS, YFSETQ. CDR3 sequence reads: CASSPHEGTSYNEQFF. CDR3 coding DNA: TGCGCCAGCAGCCCCCACGAAGGGACTAGCTACAATGAGCAGTTCTTC.

The count of this clone is one. V gene TRBV5-6 combines with J gene TRBJ2-3; D possibly corresponds to TRBD1 (6 bases). Trimming took 1 base from V and 3 from J, leaving 9 bases between them. This CDR3 comprises 14 residues. In germline, CDR1 is SGHDT, CDR2 YYEEEE. CDR3 DNA sequence: TGTGCCAGCAGCTTGTACAGGGCTACAGATACGCAGTATTTT. It specifies CASSLYRATDTQYF. The full variable domain, in which reference TRBV5-6 and TRBJ2-3 provide the parts outside the CDR3, is DAGVTQSPTHLIKTRGQQVTLRCSPKSGHDTVSWYQQALGQGPQFIFQYYEEEERQRGNFPDRFSGHQFPNYSSELNVNALLLGDSALYLCASSLYRATDTQYFGPGTRLTVL.

This clone was recorded once. The chain is built from TRBV25-1 and TRBJ1-3; TRBD1 aligns across 7 bases. The CDR3 is 15 residues long. CDR1 is MGHDK, CDR2 SYGVNS, per germline. Trimming cost V 4 bases and J 0 bases; bases outside gene matches: 3. The CDR3, as DNA: TGTGCCAGCAGTGCATCAGGGGGCTCTGGAAACACCATATATTTT. Protein product: CASSASGGSGNTIYF.

This clone was counted once. This rearrangement joins TRBV3-1 (or the pseudogene TRBV3-2) to TRBJ2-5; D unclear. V gave up 0 bases and J gave up 5 bases, with 10 bases separating them. The CDR3 totals 14 residues. Per the germline V gene, CDR1 is LGHDT and CDR2 is YNNKEL (reference sequence). For the CDR3, the DNA is TGTGCCAGCAGCCAAGACCCAGACTCGGAGACCCAGTACTTC. It encodes CASSQDPDSETQYF.